This is a list of T cell receptor beta chains from one sample in a study of blood T cell repertoires in COVID-19. Generated by immunoSEQ multiplex PCR, the TCRdb table keeps only in-frame clones and is missing some. The sample lists about 220,000 clones; 82% were seen once. The sequencing sample was made of peripheral blood. The receptors here all came from a woman in her 70s with COVID-19, enrolled during active disease. Both conserved end residues are part of each CDR3. The D gene is left open where the match is weak. Rows give clone size only sometimes, using once, few, many, or a class for an expanded clone.

TRBJ2-2 | TRBV6-2/TRBV6-3 | NA | NA | CASSYPDSGAGELFF | TGTGCCAGCAGTTACCCGGACTCTGGGGCCGGGGAGCTGTTTTTT
TRBJ2-7 | TRBV2 | many | TRBD2 | CASQEGLEYEQYF | TGTGCCAGCCAGGAGGGACTAGAGTACGAGCAGTACTTC
TRBJ1-2 | TRBV29-1 | NA | NA | CSVLRQAGYTF | TGCAGCGTCCTTCGACAGGCTGGCTACACCTTC
TRBJ1-1 | TRBV7-9 | NA | NA | CASSLEAGGVNTEAFF | TGTGCCAGCAGCTTAGAAGCTGGCGGTGTGAACACTGAAGCTTTCTTT
TRBJ1-1 | TRBV7-2 | NA | TRBD1 | CASSLVGQGVTEAFF | TGTGCCAGCAGCTTAGTGGGGCAGGGGGTCACTGAAGCTTTCTTT
TRBJ2-3 | TRBV4-3 | NA | TRBD2 | CASSQGRGSTDTQYF | TGCGCCAGCAGCCAAGGGCGGGGGAGCACAGATACGCAGTATTTT
TRBJ2-3 | TRBV7-2 | NA | NA | CASSPRIAELSTDTQYF | TGTGCCAGCAGCCCTAGGATCGCGGAGCTTAGCACAGATACGCAGTATTTT
TRBJ2-5 | TRBV19 | NA | TRBD1 | CASSSSYRGRGETQYF | TGTGCCAGTAGCTCCTCTTACAGGGGGCGGGGAGAGACCCAGTACTTC
TRBJ2-3 | TRBV6-5 | NA | NA | CASSYLSNREPVFF | TGTGCCAGCAGTTACCTGTCAAACAGGGAGCCCGTATTTTTT
TRBJ2-5 | TRBV19 | NA | TRBD1 | CASRDRGQETQYF | TGTGCCAGTAGAGACAGGGGGCAAGAGACCCAGTACTTC
TRBJ2-4 | TRBV9 | NA | NA | CADASSRAKNIQYF | TGTGCCGATGCCTCCTCACGGGCCAAAAACATTCAGTACTTC
TRBJ2-7 | TRBV5-1 | NA | NA | CASRLDSYEQYF | TGCGCCAGCAGGTTGGACAGCTACGAGCAGTACTTC
TRBJ1-2 | TRBV27 | NA | NA | CASSSSGAYGNGYTF | TGTGCCAGCAGTTCCTCAGGGGCGTATGGGAATGGCTACACCTTC
TRBJ1-5 | TRBV18 | NA | NA | CASSPRTGSNQPQHF | TGTGCCAGCTCACCGCGCACAGGTAGCAATCAGCCCCAGCATTTT
TRBJ2-5 | TRBV5-1 | NA | TRBD2 | CASSSGTSGGRGETQYF | TGCGCCAGCAGCTCAGGGACTAGCGGAGGACGGGGAGAGACCCAGTACTTC
TRBJ1-2 | TRBV28 | NA | NA | CASIPTTGGYTF | TGTGCCAGCATCCCCACTACGGGTGGCTACACCTTC
TRBJ1-5 | TRBV7-6 | NA | NA | CASSRTNDQPQHF | TGTGCCAGCAGCCGAACAAACGATCAGCCCCAGCATTTT
TRBJ1-1 | TRBV18 | NA | TRBD1 | CASSPSQGQGFTEAFF | TGTGCCAGCTCCCCAAGCCAGGGACAGGGGTTCACTGAAGCTTTCTTT
TRBJ2-7 | TRBV4-3 | NA | TRBD2 | CASSQETGGFYEQYF | TGCGCCAGCAGCCAAGAGACGGGAGGTTTCTACGAGCAGTACTTC
TRBJ1-2 | TRBV25-1 | NA | NA | CASEGQFPSYGYTF | TGTGCCAGCGAAGGACAGTTCCCCTCCTATGGCTACACCTTC
TRBJ2-3 | TRBV20-1 | NA | NA | CSAREEVQQYF | TGCAGTGCTAGAGAGGAGGTACAGCAGTATTTT
TRBJ2-1 | TRBV18 | NA | TRBD2 | CASSPIAGGKGEQFF | TGTGCCAGCTCACCAATAGCGGGAGGAAAGGGGGAGCAGTTCTTC
TRBJ2-1 | TRBV11-3 | NA | NA | CASSLGEINEQFF | TGTGCCAGCAGCTTAGGAGAAATCAATGAGCAGTTCTTC
TRBJ2-3 | TRBV5-1 | NA | NA | CASSSATLGTDTQYF | TGCGCCAGCAGCTCCGCGACACTGGGCACAGATACGCAGTATTTT
TRBJ2-1 | TRBV5-5 | once | TRBD2 | CASSNRVSGTYNEQFF | TGTGCCAGCAGCAATCGAGTTAGCGGGACTTACAATGAGCAGTTCTTC